This record looks at one TCR beta chain sequence and its context. The data were taken from a study of blood T cell repertoires in COVID-19. Turning to the study itself: Samples taken during acute and convalescent COVID-19 were collected in the United States, Italy and Spain. In each case, the material was cDNA or gDNA derived from T cells, B-cell-depleted T cells, or PBMCs.

As originally analysed: Amplifying reference gene primers gave estimates of nucleated cell counts. Libraries were prepared by immunoSEQ multiplex PCR; TCRdb keeps only in-frame clonotypes and omits some of them. Clone size and V and J calls were adopted from that table, with D and trimming inferred from the DNA. The sample lists 190,000 or so clones, over 75% seen once, with 13% in the top ten. CDR1 is LGHDT, CDR2 YNNKEL, per germline (reference sequence). The V end was cut by 2 bases, the J end by 2 bases, with 10 bases between. The CDR3 spans 14 residues. The chain has TRBV3-1 (or the pseudogene TRBV3-2) and TRBJ2-7, with D uncertain. Material for sequencing was peripheral blood. This TCR came from a man in his fifties or sixties who had recovered from COVID-19. The CDR3 DNA sequence: TGTGCCAGCAGCCAATTGCCTGGAGCCTACGAGCAGTACTTC. Protein: CASSQLPGAYEQYF.